This is a list of T cell receptor beta chains from one sample in a study of cytomegalovirus exposure and HLA in healthy donors. Sequencing used immunoSEQ multiplex PCR; TCRdb keeps in-frame clones, though not all of them. Of approximately 82,000 clones listed, about a tenth are singletons. Specimen: PBMCs. The source of these receptors is a man between 60 and 70 years old in good health and CMV-seropositive. Each CDR3 is given with its conserved first and last residue. The D gene is left open where the match is weak. Some rows mark clone size as missing; the rest say once, few, many or name a class of expanded clone.

D	size	V	J	length	CDR3	DNA
-	-	TRBV18	TRBJ1-4	13	CASSPSANEKLFF	TGTGCCAGCTCACCAAGCGCGAATGAAAAACTGTTTTTT
-	-	TRBV4-2	TRBJ2-1	14	CASSQPQGSNEQFF	TGTGCCAGCAGCCAGCCTCAGGGAAGCAATGAGCAGTTCTTC
TRBD1	-	TRBV19	TRBJ1-2	15	CASSPSGTGVYGYTF	TGTGCCAGTAGTCCCTCCGGGACAGGGGTTTATGGCTACACCTTC
-	-	TRBV10-3	TRBJ2-5	15	CAISESGGDGETQYF	TGTGCCATCAGTGAGTCGGGCGGGGACGGAGAGACCCAGTACTTC
TRBD2	few	TRBV5-6	TRBJ2-1	16	CASSGTREALRNEQFF	TGTGCCAGCAGCGGGACTCGGGAGGCCCTCAGAAATGAGCAGTTCTTC
-	few	TRBV28	TRBJ2-2	13	CASSAARTGELFF	TGTGCCAGCAGTGCGGCGAGGACCGGGGAGCTGTTTTTT
-	-	TRBV28	TRBJ2-2	16	CASSLYSYANTGELFF	TGTGCCAGCAGTTTATACAGCTACGCGAACACCGGGGAGCTGTTTTTT
-	few	TRBV5-8	TRBJ2-3	13	CASSFQGSDTQYF	TGTGCCAGCAGCTTTCAGGGATCGGATACGCAGTATTTT
TRBD2	few	TRBV2	TRBJ2-3	17	CASSETGLAGLPDTQYF	TGTGCCAGCAGTGAAACGGGACTAGCGGGCCTCCCAGATACGCAGTATTTT
-	few	TRBV5-8	TRBJ2-7	13	CASRLTSSHEQYF	TGTGCCAGCAGACTGACTAGTTCCCACGAGCAGTACTTC
-	few	TRBV29-1	TRBJ1-1	14	CSVDIPLRPGEAFF	TGCAGCGTTGATATACCACTTCGTCCGGGGGAAGCTTTCTTT
TRBD1	-	TRBV6-5	TRBJ1-3	14	CASRDRGGGNTIYF	TGTGCCAGCAGGGACAGGGGAGGTGGAAACACCATATATTTT
TRBD2	few	TRBV11-2	TRBJ2-7	15	CASSAGTSGAYEQYF	TGTGCCAGCAGCGCAGGGACTAGCGGGGCCTACGAGCAGTACTTC
TRBD1	few	TRBV9	TRBJ1-3	15	CASSALRDSGNTIYF	TGTGCCAGCAGCGCCCTACGGGACAGTGGAAACACCATATATTTT
TRBD2	-	TRBV28	TRBJ2-2	18	CASSFVEREVSNTGELFF	TGTGCCAGCAGTTTCGTCGAGCGGGAGGTCTCAAACACCGGGGAGCTGTTTTTT
-	few	TRBV2	TRBJ2-1	15	CASRNRGRDYNEQFF	TGTGCCAGCAGGAACCGAGGGCGGGATTACAATGAGCAGTTCTTC
-	-	TRBV6-1	TRBJ2-7	12	CASSVIRGEQYF	TGTGCCAGCAGTGTAATCAGGGGCGAGCAGTACTTC
TRBD1	-	TRBV6-5	TRBJ1-4	15	CASSYHRDSQWKLFF	TGTGCCAGCAGTTACCACCGGGACAGCCAATGGAAACTGTTTTTT
-	-	TRBV2	TRBJ2-1	12	CASGKLGYEQFF	TGTGCCAGCGGTAAACTCGGTTATGAGCAGTTCTTC
-	-	TRBV5-6	TRBJ2-5	15	CASSYQGTDQETQYF	TGTGCCAGCAGCTACCAGGGGACGGACCAAGAGACCCAGTACTTC
TRBD1	-	TRBV11-2	TRBJ2-3	17	CASSPQGQGGSTDTQYF	TGTGCCAGCAGCCCCCAGGGACAGGGGGGTTCCACAGATACGCAGTATTTT
TRBD2	few	TRBV29-1	TRBJ2-3	14	CSVLLADSTDTQYF	TGCAGCGTTCTACTAGCGGACAGCACAGATACGCAGTATTTT
-	few	TRBV18	TRBJ2-1	14	CASSRDFSYNEQFF	TGTGCCAGCTCACGGGACTTCTCCTACAATGAGCAGTTCTTC
-	few	TRBV5-1	TRBJ2-6	15	CASVTDSSGANVLTF	TGCGCCAGCGTTACAGATTCTTCTGGGGCCAACGTCCTGACTTTC
TRBD1	few	TRBV6-1	TRBJ1-1	11	CASPDRDEAFF	TGTGCCTCTCCGGACAGGGACGAAGCTTTCTTT
-	-	TRBV7-8	TRBJ1-2	15	CASSPRTEPDYGYTF	TGTGCCAGCAGCCCCCGGACAGAACCTGACTATGGCTACACCTTC
TRBD2	once	TRBV6-4	TRBJ2-2	14	CASKRRESTGELFF	TGTGCCAGCAAGAGGCGGGAGTCCACCGGGGAGCTGTTTTTT
-	-	TRBV28	TRBJ2-1	13	CASSYGWRNEQFF	TGTGCCAGCAGTTACGGCTGGCGGAATGAGCAGTTCTTC
TRBD2	few	TRBV12-5	TRBJ2-2	14	CASGPRGGNGELFF	TGTGCTAGTGGTCCTCGGGGGGGCAACGGGGAGCTGTTTTTT
-	-	TRBV12-5	TRBJ2-3	12	CASGPPEGTQYF	TGTGCTAGTGGTCCACCTGAGGGTACGCAGTATTTT
TRBD1	-	TRBV27	TRBJ2-7	16	CASSYPRGTGSYEQYF	TGTGCCAGCAGTTACCCTCGGGGGACAGGTAGCTACGAGCAGTACTTC
-	few	TRBV6-1	TRBJ1-6	16	CASSERGRIVNSPLHF	TGTGCCAGCAGTGAAAGGGGAAGGATCGTCAATTCACCCCTCCACTTT
TRBD2	few	TRBV7-2	TRBJ2-1	18	CASSPNHPGLAGGGEQFF	TGTGCCAGCAGTCCTAATCACCCGGGACTAGCGGGAGGCGGTGAGCAGTTCTTC
TRBD1	few	TRBV4-2	TRBJ1-1	17	CASSQQGTGGREAEAFF	TGTGCCAGCAGCCAACAAGGGACAGGTGGGCGTGAGGCTGAAGCTTTCTTT
-	-	TRBV21-1	TRBJ1-6	16	CASSKGGNRGRSPLHF	TGTGCCAGCAGCAAAGGCGGGAACAGGGGGCGATCACCCCTCCACTTT
-	few	TRBV5-6	TRBJ2-1	15	CASSSPTGHYNEQFF	TGTGCCAGCAGCTCTCCGACAGGCCACTACAATGAGCAGTTCTTC
TRBD2	few	TRBV6-7	TRBJ2-1	12	CASSYGGVEQFF	TGTGCCAGCAGTTACGGGGGGGTTGAGCAGTTCTTC
-	-	TRBV30	TRBJ1-2	15	CTWSVRGTYNYGYTF	TGTACCTGGAGTGTACGCGGGACTTATAACTATGGCTACACCTTC
TRBD1	-	TRBV28	TRBJ2-5	16	CASRTSGTGIQETQYF	TGTGCCAGCAGAACGTCCGGGACAGGGATCCAAGAGACCCAGTACTTC
TRBD1	-	TRBV19	TRBJ1-5	18	CASRGQGLGLYSNQPQHF	TGTGCCAGTAGAGGACAGGGCCTCGGGCTATATAGCAATCAGCCCCAGCATTTT
-	few	TRBV7-8	TRBJ2-6	18	CASSRGNSPASGANVLTF	TGTGCCAGCAGTAGGGGGAACAGCCCAGCCTCTGGGGCCAACGTCCTGACTTTC
-	-	TRBV10-3	TRBJ2-3	12	CAISGGEDTQYF	TGTGCCATCAGTGGGGGGGAAGATACGCAGTATTTT
TRBD2	few	TRBV5-1	TRBJ2-3	16	CASSSSGGLSTDTQYF	TGCGCCAGCAGTTCCAGCGGGGGACTTAGCACAGATACGCAGTATTTT
TRBD1	-	TRBV7-2	TRBJ2-1	15	CASSGKGYRGDEQFF	TGTGCCAGCAGCGGAAAGGGATACAGGGGCGATGAGCAGTTCTTC
TRBD1	-	TRBV4-1	TRBJ1-5	20	CASSQGPGQGAGLSNQPQHF	TGCGCCAGCAGCCAGGGACCGGGACAGGGTGCCGGCCTTAGCAATCAGCCCCAGCATTTT
-	-	TRBV6-1	TRBJ2-3	14	CASSEAASTDTQYF	TGTGCCAGCAGTGAAGCGGCAAGCACAGATACGCAGTATTTT
-	-	TRBV7-2	TRBJ1-4	11	CASSNNEKLFF	TGTGCCAGCAGTAATAATGAAAAACTGTTTTTT
-	-	TRBV11-2	TRBJ1-3	16	CASSLGRSRAGNTIYF	TGTGCCAGCAGCTTAGGGCGAAGTCGGGCTGGAAACACCATATATTTT
-	-	TRBV19	TRBJ2-3	17	CASSIIGAGASTDTQYF	TGTGCCAGTAGTATTATAGGGGCGGGGGCTAGCACAGATACGCAGTATTTT
-	few	TRBV6-4	TRBJ2-3	14	CASSDWTQPDTQYF	TGTGCCAGCAGTGACTGGACTCAACCTGATACGCAGTATTTT
TRBD1	few	TRBV27	TRBJ1-2	15	CASSSTGVSGYGYTF	TGTGCCAGCAGTTCTACAGGGGTCTCGGGCTATGGCTACACCTTC
-	-	TRBV9	TRBJ2-3	16	CASSPIGGGSTDTQYF	TGTGCCAGCAGCCCGATAGGGGGGGGATCCACAGATACGCAGTATTTT
TRBD2	few	TRBV10-1	TRBJ2-3	18	CASRLPLRGGRPPDTQYF	TGCGCCAGCAGATTACCCCTCCGGGGGGGCAGGCCCCCAGATACGCAGTATTTT